A single sample gave rise to the 14 T cell receptor beta chains below, sequenced in a study of blood T cell repertoires in COVID-19. Using immunoSEQ multiplex PCR, the repertoire was profiled, and TCRdb retains in-frame clones only, with some absent. This sample has 300,000 to 400,000 clones, with around 87% found just once. The sample consisted of peripheral blood. The receptors were gathered from a woman aged 45 to 65 who had recovered from COVID-19.

The chain couples TRBV10-1 to TRBJ2-7; the match to TRBD2 covers 8 bases. Germline values: CDR1 WNHNN, CDR2 SYGVQD (reference sequence). V trimming: 9 bases; J trimming: 3 bases; junction bases outside the gene matches: 13. There are 15 residues in the CDR3. This CDR3 reads CARTRSGRPSYEQYF. DNA for the CDR3: TGCGCCAGAACCAGGAGCGGGAGACCGAGCTACGAGCAGTACTTC.

The V and J genes are TRBV28 and TRBJ2-7, with TRBD1 as a possible D gene (6 bases). Germline V CDR1 and CDR2: MDHEN, SYDVKM. This CDR3 comprises 14 residues. Deletions cut 10 bases from V and 0 bases from J, with 16 bases between. CDR3 in DNA: TGTGCCATCAACCGGGACAATTTCTCCTACGAGCAGTACTTC. Translating gives CAINRDNFSYEQYF.

This chain connects TRBV19 to TRBJ2-3; D unclear. V gave up 0 bases and J gave up 0 bases, with 13 bases separating them. Germline assignment: CDR1 LNHDA and CDR2 SQIVND (reference sequence). The length of the CDR3 is 17 residues. The CDR3: CASSIDSTISSTDTQYF. As DNA, the CDR3 is TGTGCCAGTAGTATAGATTCGACAATTTCCAGCACAGATACGCAGTATTTT. Filled out from reference TRBV19 and TRBJ2-3, the complete variable domain reads DGGITQSPKYLFRKEGQNVTLSCEQNLNHDAMYWYRQDPGQGLRLIYYSQIVNDFQKGDIAEGYSVSREKKESFPLTVTSAQKNPTAFYLCASSIDSTISSTDTQYFGPGTRLTVL.

The chain uses TRBV7-9 and TRBJ2-7; perhaps TRBD2 as D (5 bases). In germline, CDR1 is SEHNR, CDR2 FQNEAQ (reference sequence). This CDR3 comprises 13 residues. V was shortened by 5 bases and J by 3 bases, with 11 bases between the two germline ends. CDR3 loop: CASSLRTFYEQYF. The CDR3 DNA follows: TGTGCCAGCAGCCTTAGGACTTTCTACGAGCAGTACTTC.

V is TRBV5-5 and J is TRBJ2-3; D uncertain. V dropped 4 bases and J dropped 4 bases, with 16 bases sitting between them. Germline V gene sequence: CDR1 SGHKS, CDR2 YYEKEE (reference sequence). The CDR3 sequence is 15 residues long. CDR3 bases: TGTGCCAGCAGCGACCCAGGCCGTGCCCCAGATACGCAGTATTTT. Its translation: CASSDPGRAPDTQYF. Together with reference TRBV5-5 and TRBJ2-3, the CDR3 gives the full variable domain: DAGVTQSPTHLIKTRGQQVTLRCSPISGHKSVSWYQQVLGQGPQFIFQYYEKEERGRGNFPDRFSARQFPNYSSELNVNALLLGDSALYLCASSDPGRAPDTQYFGPGTRLTVL.

The genes are TRBV28 and TRBJ2-1; 7 bases line up with TRBD2. V dropped 4 bases and J dropped 8; count of bases not matched to a gene: 14. CDR3 size: 16 residues. The germline CDR1 and CDR2 sequences are MDHEN and SYDVKM. CDR3 sequence reads: CASSSSLGLVMDEQFF. As DNA, the CDR3 is TGTGCCAGCAGTTCCTCCTTAGGACTAGTAATGGATGAGCAGTTCTTC.

The chain recombines TRBV6-5 with TRBJ2-1; 8 bases map to TRBD2. CDR1 and CDR2 from the germline V gene are MNHEY and SVGAGI. The CDR3 is 13 amino acids. V was clipped by 7 bases and J by 4 bases; unmatched bases: 3. In nucleotides, the CDR3 is TGTGCCAGCAATAGCGGGGCTTACAATGAGCAGTTCTTC. As protein: CASNSGAYNEQFF.

The chain combines TRBV6-4 with TRBJ1-6; maybe TRBD1 (5 bases). The V end was cut by 6 bases, the J end by 7 bases, with 10 bases between. The CDR3 is 13 residues long. Germline values: CDR1 MRHNA, CDR2 SNTAGT. The CDR3 loop reads CASRRGDNSPLHF. The CDR3 DNA is TGTGCCAGCAGAAGGGGTGACAATTCACCCCTCCACTTT.

This clone has a single count. The chain recombines TRBV30 with TRBJ2-1; 10 bases agree with TRBD1. Germline V lookup: CDR1 GTSNPN, CDR2 SVGIG (reference sequence). This CDR3 region has 12 residues. J lost 15 bases, V lost 8 bases, and 13 bases had no gene match. The CDR3 is CAGETGGDQGFF. The CDR3 bases are TGTGCCGGTGAGACAGGGGGCGATCAGGGGTTCTTC. Combining the CDR3 with reference TRBV30 and TRBJ2-1 gives the whole variable domain SQTIHQWPATLVQPVGSPLSLECTVEGTSNPNLYWYRQAAGRGLQLLFYSVGIGQISSEVPQNLSASRPQDRQFILSSKKLLLSDSGFYLCAGETGGDQGFFGPGTRLTVL.

The gene calls are TRBV6-5 and TRBJ1-4; D is uncertain. This CDR3 region has 14 residues. V was clipped by 6 bases and J by 0 bases, with 8 bases between them. Germline values: CDR1 MNHEY, CDR2 SVGAGI. CDR3 amino acids: CASRLATTNEKLFF. The CDR3 nucleotides read TGTGCCAGCAGATTGGCCACAACTAATGAAAAACTGTTTTTT.

CDR3 sequence (DNA): TGTGCCAGCAGCTTGGGGACAGGAGACTATGGCTACACCTTC. It specifies CASSLGTGDYGYTF. The chain has TRBV5-6 and TRBJ1-2, with 7 bases that match TRBD1. Germline lookup yields CDR1 SGHDT and CDR2 YYEEEE. V was pared by 0 bases and J by 3 bases, with 2 bases of the junction left unmatched. The CDR3 spans 14 residues.

The chain links TRBV11-2 to TRBJ1-1, with a tentative D call TRBD1 (5 bases). Trimming left V 6 bases short and J 6 bases short, with 8 bases between. CDR3 length: 11 amino acids. Germline loops: CDR1 SGHAT, CDR2 FQNNGV. The CDR3 protein is CASRGLAEAFF. The CDR3 DNA follows: TGTGCCAGCAGGGGACTCGCTGAAGCTTTCTTT.

The V call is TRBV9, the J call TRBJ2-2; 9 positions match TRBD2. Germline CDR1 SGDLS, CDR2 YYNGEE. Germline trimming cut 3 bases from V and 7 bases from J; bases unmatched to any gene: 16. The CDR3 is 18 residues long. The CDR3 nucleotides are TGTGCCAGCAGCGGCGGCTTCGCGGGGGGGCTCGTAAGCGGGGAGCTGTTTTTT. It codes for CASSGGFAGGLVSGELFF.

This chain joins TRBV2 and TRBJ2-7, with 10 bases identical to TRBD1. The V gene's germline CDR1 is SNHLY and CDR2 FYNNEI. The CDR3 consists of 12 residues. Germline trimming cut 8 bases from V and 3 bases from J; bases unmatched to any gene: 1. CDR3 nucleotide sequence: TGTGCCAGCGGGGACAGGGGCTACGAGCAGTACTTC. Its protein product is CASGDRGYEQYF.